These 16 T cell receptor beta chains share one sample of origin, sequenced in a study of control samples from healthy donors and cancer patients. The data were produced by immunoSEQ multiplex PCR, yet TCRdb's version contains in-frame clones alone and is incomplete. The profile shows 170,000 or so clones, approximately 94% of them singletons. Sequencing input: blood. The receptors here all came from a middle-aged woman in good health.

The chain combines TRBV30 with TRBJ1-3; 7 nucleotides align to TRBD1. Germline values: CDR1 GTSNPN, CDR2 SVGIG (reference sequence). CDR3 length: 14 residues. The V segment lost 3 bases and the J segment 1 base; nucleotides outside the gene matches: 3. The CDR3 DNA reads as TGTGCCTGGAGCACGACAGGGTCTGGAAACACCATATATTTT. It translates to CAWSTTGSGNTIYF. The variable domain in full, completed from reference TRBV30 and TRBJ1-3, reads SQTIHQWPATLVQPVGSPLSLECTVEGTSNPNLYWYRQAAGRGLQLLFYSVGIGQISSEVPQNLSASRPQDRQFILSSKKLLLSDSGFYLCAWSTTGSGNTIYFGEGSWLTVV.

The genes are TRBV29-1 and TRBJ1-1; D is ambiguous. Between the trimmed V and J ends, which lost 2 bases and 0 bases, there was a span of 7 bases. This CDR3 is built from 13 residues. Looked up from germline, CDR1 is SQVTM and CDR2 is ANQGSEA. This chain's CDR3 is CSVETQMNTEAFF. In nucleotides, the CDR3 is TGCAGCGTTGAAACACAGATGAACACTGAAGCTTTCTTT.

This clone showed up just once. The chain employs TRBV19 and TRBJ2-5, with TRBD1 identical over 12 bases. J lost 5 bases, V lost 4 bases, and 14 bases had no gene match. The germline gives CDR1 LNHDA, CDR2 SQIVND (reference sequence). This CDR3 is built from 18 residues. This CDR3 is CASSRERTGTGGFETQYF. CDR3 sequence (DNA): TGTGCCAGTAGTAGGGAGCGCACCGGGACAGGGGGCTTCGAGACCCAGTACTTC.

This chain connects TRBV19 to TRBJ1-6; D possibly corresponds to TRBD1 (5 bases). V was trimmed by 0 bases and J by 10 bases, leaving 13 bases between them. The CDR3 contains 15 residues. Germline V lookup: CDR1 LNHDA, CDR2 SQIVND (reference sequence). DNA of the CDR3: TGTGCCAGTAGTATAGATTGGCAGGGCGCCTCACCCCTCCACTTT. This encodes CASSIDWQGASPLHF. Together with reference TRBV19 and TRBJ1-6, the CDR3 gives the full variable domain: DGGITQSPKYLFRKEGQNVTLSCEQNLNHDAMYWYRQDPGQGLRLIYYSQIVNDFQKGDIAEGYSVSREKKESFPLTVTSAQKNPTAFYLCASSIDWQGASPLHFGNGTRLTVT.

In DNA form, the CDR3 reads TGTGCCAGCGGTGGCGGGAGTGCCTACGAGCAGTACTTC. As protein: CASGGGSAYEQYF. The chain recombines TRBV6-6 with TRBJ2-7; 7 bases map to TRBD2. CDR3 length equals 13 residues. Unmatched junction bases numbered 6, after V lost 8 bases and J lost 2 bases. CDR1 is MNHNY, CDR2 SVGAGI, per germline (reference sequence).

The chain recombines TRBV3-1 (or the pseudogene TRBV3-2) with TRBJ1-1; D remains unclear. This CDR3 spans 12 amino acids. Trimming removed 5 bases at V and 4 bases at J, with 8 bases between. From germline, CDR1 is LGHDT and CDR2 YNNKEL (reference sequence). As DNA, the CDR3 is TGTGCCAGCAGCTCCCCTGGCACTGAAGCTTTCTTT. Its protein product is CASSSPGTEAFF.

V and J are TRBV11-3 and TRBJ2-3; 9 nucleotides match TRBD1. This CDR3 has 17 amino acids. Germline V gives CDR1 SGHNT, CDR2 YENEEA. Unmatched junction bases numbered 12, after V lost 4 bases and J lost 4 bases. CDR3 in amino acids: CASSSAYGQGTPDTQYF. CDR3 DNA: TGTGCCAGCAGCTCAGCTTATGGACAGGGGACCCCAGATACGCAGTATTTT. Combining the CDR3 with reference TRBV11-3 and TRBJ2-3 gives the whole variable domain EAGVVQSPRYKIIEKKQPVAFWCNPISGHNTLYWYLQNLGQGPELLIRYENEEAVDDSQLPKDRFSAERLKGVDSTLKIQPAELGDSAVYLCASSSAYGQGTPDTQYFGPGTRLTVL.

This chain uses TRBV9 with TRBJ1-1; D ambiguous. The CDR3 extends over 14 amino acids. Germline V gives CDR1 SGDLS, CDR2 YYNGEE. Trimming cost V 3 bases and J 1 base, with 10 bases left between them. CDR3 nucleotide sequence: TGTGCCAGCAGCGCCCCTACACCGAACACTGAAGCTTTCTTT. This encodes CASSAPTPNTEAFF.

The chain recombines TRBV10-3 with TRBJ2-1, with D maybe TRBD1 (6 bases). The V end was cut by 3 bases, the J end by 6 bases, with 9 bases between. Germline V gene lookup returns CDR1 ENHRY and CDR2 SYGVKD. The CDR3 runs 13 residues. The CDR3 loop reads CAISDQGPNEQFF. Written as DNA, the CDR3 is TGTGCCATCAGTGATCAGGGGCCCAATGAGCAGTTCTTC.

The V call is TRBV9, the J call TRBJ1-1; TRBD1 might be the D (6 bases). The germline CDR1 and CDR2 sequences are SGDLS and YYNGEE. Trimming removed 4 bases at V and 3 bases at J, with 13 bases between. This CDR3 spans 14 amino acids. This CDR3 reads CASSFRGGDTEAFF. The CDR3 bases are TGTGCCAGCAGCTTTAGGGGGGGTGACACTGAAGCTTTCTTT. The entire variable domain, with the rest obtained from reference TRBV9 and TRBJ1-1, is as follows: DSGVTQTPKHLITATGQRVTLRCSPRSGDLSVYWYQQSLDQGLQFLIQYYNGEERAKGNILERFSAQQFPDLHSELNLSSLELGDSALYFCASSFRGGDTEAFFGQGTRLTVV.

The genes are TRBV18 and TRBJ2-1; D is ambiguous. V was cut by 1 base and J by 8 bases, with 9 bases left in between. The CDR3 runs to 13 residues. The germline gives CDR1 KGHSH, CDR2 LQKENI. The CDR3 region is CASSPRLVDEQFF. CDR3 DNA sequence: TGTGCCAGCTCACCACGGCTAGTCGATGAGCAGTTCTTC. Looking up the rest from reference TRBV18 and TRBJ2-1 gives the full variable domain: NAGVMQNPRHLVRRRGQEARLRCSPMKGHSHVYWYRQLPEEGLKFMVYLQKENIIDESGMPKERFSAEFPKEGPSILRIQQVVRGDSAAYFCASSPRLVDEQFFGPGTRLTVL.

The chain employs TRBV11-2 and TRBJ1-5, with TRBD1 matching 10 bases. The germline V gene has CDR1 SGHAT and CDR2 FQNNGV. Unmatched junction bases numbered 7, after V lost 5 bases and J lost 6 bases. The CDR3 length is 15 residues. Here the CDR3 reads CASSRQGAQGQPQHF. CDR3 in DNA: TGTGCCAGCAGCCGACAGGGGGCGCAAGGTCAGCCCCAGCATTTT. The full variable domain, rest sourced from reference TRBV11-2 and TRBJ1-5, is EAGVAQSPRYKIIEKRQSVAFWCNPISGHATLYWYQQILGQGPKLLIQFQNNGVVDDSQLPKDRFSAERLKGVDSTLKIQPAKLEDSAVYLCASSRQGAQGQPQHFGDGTRLSIL.

As DNA, the CDR3 is TGCGCCAGCAGCTTGCAATCACAGGGAGGAGGGGAGACCCAGTACTTC. Amino acid sequence: CASSLQSQGGGETQYF. The chain employs TRBV5-1 and TRBJ2-5; D is tentatively TRBD1 or TRBD2 (6 bases each). V was cut by 1 base and J by 5 bases, with 18 bases left in between. Germline CDR1 is SGHRS and CDR2 is YFSETQ. The CDR3 is made up of 16 amino acids.

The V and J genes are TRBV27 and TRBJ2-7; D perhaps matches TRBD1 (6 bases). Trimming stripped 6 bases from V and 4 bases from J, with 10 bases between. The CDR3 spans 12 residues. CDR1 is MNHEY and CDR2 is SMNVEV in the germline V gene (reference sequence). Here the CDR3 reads CASRLGQYEQYF. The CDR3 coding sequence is TGTGCCAGCAGACTCGGACAGTACGAGCAGTACTTC.

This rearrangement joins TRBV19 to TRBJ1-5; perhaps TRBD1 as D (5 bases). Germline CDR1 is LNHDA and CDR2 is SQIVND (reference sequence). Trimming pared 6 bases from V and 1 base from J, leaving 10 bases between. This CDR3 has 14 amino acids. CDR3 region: CASRGPSSNQPQHF. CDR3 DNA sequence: TGTGCCAGTAGGGGGCCTTCCAGCAATCAGCCCCAGCATTTT.

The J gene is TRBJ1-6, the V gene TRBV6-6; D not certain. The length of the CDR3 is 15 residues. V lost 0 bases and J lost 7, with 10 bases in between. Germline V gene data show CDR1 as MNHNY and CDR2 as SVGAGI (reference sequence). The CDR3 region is CASSYSPPRNSPLHF. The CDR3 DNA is TGTGCCAGCAGTTACTCGCCCCCTAGAAATTCACCCCTCCACTTT.